The clone carrying this T cell receptor beta chain was observed many times. The sample originates from a study of T-cell reconstitution after alpha-beta-depleted transplantation in children. Using unique molecular identifiers, the investigators prepared the TCRbeta library. Each CDR3 protein gets one entry after TCRdb re-called the PCR reads with MiXCR. This sample yields fewer than 350,000 distinct CDR3 sequences, of which approximately 10% are seen a single time; around a quarter belongs to the top ten. CDR1 and CDR2 from the germline V gene are SEHNR and FQNEAQ (reference sequence). The CDR3 runs to 17 residues. V lost 5 bases, J lost 2 bases, and 21 bases lay in between.

The receptor was derived from a male patient between 2 and 9 years old who had a stem cell transplant for chronic granulomatous disease, so the T cells may come from the graft donor. Sequences were derived from peripheral blood, sampled 180 days after TCRalphabeta/CD19-depleted stem cell transplant. The chain couples TRBV7-9 to TRBJ2-5, with no clear D. CDR3 protein: CASSPAGLSGQQETQYF. DNA for the CDR3: TGTGCCAGCAGCCCGGCCGGTCTTTCAGGCCAACAAGAGACCCAGTACTTC. The full variable domain, completed using reference TRBV7-9 and TRBJ2-5, is DTGVSQNPRHKITKRGQNVTFRCDPISEHNRLYWYRQTLGQGPEFLTYFQNEAQLEKSRLLSDRFSAERPKGSFSTLEIQRTEQGDSAMYLCASSPAGLSGQQETQYFGPGTRLLVL.